The sequence of this TCR beta chain was determined in a study of Graves' ophthalmopathy and Graves' hyperthyroidism. The CDR3 covers 14 residues. Germline V gene data show CDR1 as MGHDK and CDR2 as SYGVNS. With 9 bases clipped from V and 7 bases from J, the junction kept 11 bases outside the gene matches. Amplified TCR beta CDR3 regions were obtained using RNA transcripts as template. In the first round, RT-PCR was carried out with HTBI primers, and a multiplex PCR formed the second round. TCRdb fed the multiplex PCR reads into MiXCR, producing one record per CDR3 protein. Among over a million distinct CDR3 sequences listed, less than 45% were seen once.

Sequencing was carried out using peripheral blood or thyroid tissue (not recorded which). The gene calls are TRBV25-1 and TRBJ1-2, with TRBD1 matching over 10 bases. The clonotype comes from an adult man with Graves' hyperthyroidism. The CDR3 sequence is CASRMTGGASGYTF. The CDR3 DNA reads as TGTGCCAGTAGGATGACAGGGGGCGCATCTGGCTACACCTTC.